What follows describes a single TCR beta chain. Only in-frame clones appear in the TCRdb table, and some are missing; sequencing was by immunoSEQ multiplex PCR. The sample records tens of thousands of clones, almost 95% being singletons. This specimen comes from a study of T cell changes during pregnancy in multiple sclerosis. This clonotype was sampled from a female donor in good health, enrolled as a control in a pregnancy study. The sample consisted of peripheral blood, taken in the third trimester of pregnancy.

CDR3 in DNA: TGTGCCAGCCCCTCTCCGGGTCCGCCTGGTGGAGATACGCAGTATTTT. Translating gives CASPSPGPPGGDTQYF. The V and J genes are TRBV5-4 and TRBJ2-3; unclear D gene. V lost 7 bases, J lost 5 bases, and 23 bases lay in between. Germline V gives CDR1 SGHNT, CDR2 YYREEE (reference sequence). The CDR3 is made up of 16 amino acids. Variable domain in full (rest from reference TRBV5-4 and TRBJ2-3): ETGVTQSPTHLIKTRGQQVTLRCSSQSGHNTVSWYQQALGQGPQFIFQYYREEENGRGNFPPRFSGLQFPNYSSELNVNALELDDSALYLCASPSPGPPGGDTQYFGPGTRLTVL.